A selection of T cell receptor beta chains follows, all from one sample in a study of early T cells in non-severe SARS-CoV-2 infection. TCRdb passed the 5' RACE reads through MiXCR, listing each CDR3 protein once. Of roughly 75,000 distinct CDR3 sequences listed, more than 9% are singletons. The sample comprised whole blood. The receptors were gathered from an adult who was a healthcare worker with PCR-confirmed SARS-CoV-2 infection or an uninfected control (not recorded which). Each CDR3 is given without its conserved first and last residue. Fields, in order: CDR3 length, clone size, J gene, V gene, CDR3 protein. Clone size is shown for a subset of rows, as once, few, many or a class of expanded clone.

11 | many | TRBJ2-7 | TRBV7-6 | ASSSPSLTEQY
11 | few | TRBJ2-7 | TRBV27 | ASSLRQDYEQY
15 | few | TRBJ2-3 | TRBV5-5 | ASSRTLQSSSTDTQY
15 | - | TRBJ2-2 | TRBV24-1 | ATSDRGPGANTGELF
12 | many | TRBJ2-7 | TRBV12-3/TRBV12-4 | ASSLQGSSYEQY
12 | - | TRBJ1-2 | TRBV20-1 | SARAPGQTYGYT
11 | - | TRBJ2-1 | TRBV27 | ASSSTKYNEQF
8 | - | TRBJ2-2 | TRBV29-1 | SPATGELF
13 | few | TRBJ1-2 | TRBV12-3/TRBV12-4 | ASSLRQTEDYGYT
9 | many | TRBJ2-5 | TRBV11-1 | ASRQQETQY
10 | many | TRBJ2-7 | TRBV7-2 | ASRASSYEQY
10 | many | TRBJ1-5 | TRBV12-3/TRBV12-4 | ASSFGGQPQH
11 | few | TRBJ1-1 | TRBV3-1 | ASRYDTYAEAF
8 | - | TRBJ2-1 | TRBV29-1 | SVANNEQI
12 | few | TRBJ2-4 | TRBV12-3/TRBV12-4 | ASGGRVAKNIQY
14 | few | TRBJ2-3 | TRBV5-1 | ASSLGNSGNRDTQY
8 | - | TRBJ2-1 | TRBV29-1 | SVGWAEQF
13 | few | TRBJ2-3 | TRBV4-1 | ASSPAAGGPDTQY
11 | few | TRBJ2-5 | TRBV5-1 | ASSLDRVETQY
10 | many | TRBJ1-1 | TRBV9 | ASSQDSTEAF